The 17 T cell receptor beta chains below all came from one sample that was sequenced in a study of cytomegalovirus exposure and HLA in healthy donors. Primers included in the PCR were 60 Vbeta and 13 Jbeta primers. The table came from immunoSEQ multiplex PCR; TCRdb's copy has only in-frame clones and leaves some out. The table has tens of thousands of clones, about three quarters seen once. Sequenced input: PBMCs. The receptors here all came from a male donor in good health and CMV-seropositive.

The chain carries TRBV13 and TRBJ2-5; a weak D match, TRBD1 (6 bases). With 5 bases removed from V and 1 base from J, the gap between germline ends came to 14 bases. This CDR3 is built from 15 residues. Germline loops: CDR1 PRHDT, CDR2 FYEKMQ (reference sequence). CDR3 in DNA: TGTGCCAGCAGCATACAGGGTCCCTCCCAAGAGACCCAGTACTTC. Amino acid sequence: CASSIQGPSQETQYF.

V gene TRBV28 combines with J gene TRBJ2-1; perhaps TRBD2 as D (5 bases). From germline, CDR1 is MDHEN and CDR2 SYDVKM. Trimming took 8 bases from V and 5 from J, leaving 16 bases between them. This CDR3 has 14 residues. CDR3 protein: CASFFRGLNNEQFF. In nucleotides, the CDR3 is TGTGCCAGCTTTTTCCGGGGTCTTAACAATGAGCAGTTCTTC.

The chain uses TRBV6-5 and TRBJ1-1; TRBD1 might be the D (5 bases). V lost 7 bases and J 1 base, leaving 16 bases between the germline ends. In germline, CDR1 is MNHEY, CDR2 SVGAGI. The CDR3 is made up of 15 amino acids. CDR3 nucleotide sequence: TGTGCCAGCACCCCCTCCGGGGGGACGAACACTGAAGCTTTCTTT. Translating gives CASTPSGGTNTEAFF.

The chain carries TRBV29-1 and TRBJ1-3; D perhaps matches TRBD1 (5 bases). The CDR3 length is 13 residues. V was clipped by 3 bases and J by 4 bases, with 10 bases between them. Looked up from germline, CDR1 is SQVTM and CDR2 is ANQGSEA. CDR3 bases: TGCAGCGTTGATAAGGGGAACGGAAACACCATATATTTT. It encodes CSVDKGNGNTIYF.

This chain joins TRBV27 and TRBJ1-5; TRBD1 matches 7 bases. The V and J ends lost 9 bases and 2 bases, in that order; junction bases with no gene match: 13. Germline V gene data show CDR1 as MNHEY and CDR2 as SMNVEV (reference sequence). The CDR3 totals 16 residues. The CDR3 reads CASRELGGLGNQPQHF. The CDR3 coding sequence is TGTGCCAGTAGAGAGTTAGGGGGCTTGGGCAATCAGCCCCAGCATTTT.

This clone turned up a few times. The chain employs TRBV10-1 and TRBJ2-3; TRBD2 agrees at 9 bases. CDR1 is WNHNN and CDR2 is SYGVQD in the germline V gene (reference sequence). CDR3 length equals 18 residues. With 4 bases clipped from V and 5 bases from J, the junction kept 16 bases outside the gene matches. This CDR3 is CASSVNSGSTRGLDTQYF. CDR3 sequence (DNA): TGCGCCAGCAGTGTGAATAGCGGGAGTACACGCGGCTTAGATACGCAGTATTTT.

The V gene is TRBV2, the J gene TRBJ2-5; tentative D call: TRBD1 (6 bases). Germline V gene sequence: CDR1 SNHLY, CDR2 FYNNEI. Trimming removed 6 bases from V and 0 bases from J, with 11 bases in between. The CDR3 extends over 14 amino acids. For the CDR3, the DNA is TGTGCCAGCAGCCGAGACAGGAACCAAGAGACCCAGTACTTC. It is translated as CASSRDRNQETQYF.

This clone has just a few counts. The V and J genes are TRBV18 and TRBJ2-1; the match to TRBD2 covers 12 bases. J gave up 4 bases and V 0 bases, and 4 bases lay outside the gene matches. CDR1 is KGHSH and CDR2 is LQKENI in the germline V gene. This CDR3 region has 17 residues. The CDR3 loop reads CASSPPGLAGPYNEQFF. The CDR3 DNA is TGTGCCAGCTCACCACCGGGACTAGCGGGTCCATACAATGAGCAGTTCTTC.

A word on this clone: An end of the junction does not agree with germline; a read error may underlie this. This chain connects TRBV7-9 to TRBJ1-1; 9 nucleotides match TRBD1. The CDR3 consists of 16 residues. Per germline, CDR1 SEHNR and CDR2 FQNEAQ (reference sequence). For the CDR3, the DNA is TGTTCCAGCAGCTTGCCTTCCGGGACAGGGACGGGAGGAGCTTTCTTT. Its protein product is CSSSLPSGTGTGGAFF.

The rearrangement links TRBV6-5 to TRBJ1-5; 10 nucleotides match TRBD1. Trimming took 5 bases from V and 7 from J; bases not matched to a gene: 8. Germline V CDR1 and CDR2: MNHEY, SVGAGI. The CDR3 is 15 amino acids. CDR3 sequence (DNA): TGTGCCAGCAGTAGAGACGGGACAGGGGACCAGCCCCAGCATTTT. This encodes CASSRDGTGDQPQHF.

The chain couples TRBV6-1 to TRBJ2-3, with 13 bases matching TRBD2. Trimming removed 4 bases from V and 5 bases from J; junction bases left unmatched: 9. CDR3 length: 17 amino acids. Germline assignment: CDR1 MNHNS and CDR2 SASEGT. CDR3: CASSAAGLAGDKDTQYF. The DNA for the CDR3 is TGTGCCAGCAGTGCAGCCGGACTAGCGGGAGATAAAGATACGCAGTATTTT.

Only a few counts were recorded for this clone. The rearrangement uses TRBV30 and TRBJ2-7; possible D gene TRBD1, 5 bases. The germline V gene encodes CDR1 GTSNPN and CDR2 SVGIG (reference sequence). The V end lost 0 bases, the J end lost 6 bases, and 9 bases lay between the germline ends. There are 12 residues in the CDR3. The CDR3 DNA reads as TGTGCCTGGAGTGTACCAGGGTTCGAGCAGTACTTC. Its protein is CAWSVPGFEQYF.

The chain couples TRBV19 to TRBJ1-1; D unresolved. V dropped 7 bases and J dropped 1 base, with 13 bases sitting between them. Germline V CDR1 and CDR2: LNHDA, SQIVND (reference sequence). The CDR3 is 14 residues long. The CDR3 protein is CASISGRGNTEAFF. The CDR3 nucleotides read TGTGCCAGTATATCGGGCCGGGGGAACACTGAAGCTTTCTTT.

This chain links TRBV30 with TRBJ2-2; 8 positions agree with TRBD1. Germline V CDR1 and CDR2: GTSNPN, SVGIG (reference sequence). The CDR3 is made up of 13 amino acids. V shed 2 bases, J shed 5 bases, and the junction held 1 base outside the gene matches. CDR3 DNA: TGTGCCTGGAGTCGACAGGGGACCGGGGAGCTGTTTTTT. Protein sequence: CAWSRQGTGELFF.

Notes on this clone: A read error may account for a junction end that differs from germline. This chain connects TRBV7-9 to TRBJ2-3; D may be TRBD1 or TRBD2 (5 bases each). In germline, CDR1 is SEHNR, CDR2 FQNEAQ (reference sequence). The CDR3 covers 15 residues. CDR3 DNA sequence: TGTTCCAGCAGCTTACAGGCGGGCCTGACAGATACGCAGTATTTT. Amino acid sequence: CSSSLQAGLTDTQYF. The variable domain in full, with the rest retrieved from reference TRBV7-9 and TRBJ2-3, is DTGVSQNPRHKITKRGQNVTFRCDPISEHNRLYWYRQTLGQGPEFLTYFQNEAQLEKSRLLSDRFSAERPKGSFSTLEIQRTEQGDSAMYLCSSSLQAGLTDTQYFGPGTRLTVL.

The gene calls are TRBV5-1 and TRBJ1-3, with D perhaps TRBD1 (5 bases). Trimming left V 3 bases short and J 2 bases short, with 12 bases between. CDR1 is SGHRS, CDR2 YFSETQ, per germline. This CDR3 contains 15 residues. CDR3 DNA: TGCGCCAGCAGCTCCGGGGGAACCACTGGAAACACCATATATTTT. Translated: CASSSGGTTGNTIYF.

V and J are TRBV12-2 and TRBJ2-5; the table's D gene call, TRBD2, was not cross checked with the DNA. TRBV12-2 is a recognized pseudogene. CDR3 length equals 17 residues. This CDR3 is CASRSGLAGGIQETQYF. The DNA of the CDR3 is TGTGCAAGTCGCTCGGGACTAGCGGGAGGGATCCAAGAGACCCAGTACTTC.